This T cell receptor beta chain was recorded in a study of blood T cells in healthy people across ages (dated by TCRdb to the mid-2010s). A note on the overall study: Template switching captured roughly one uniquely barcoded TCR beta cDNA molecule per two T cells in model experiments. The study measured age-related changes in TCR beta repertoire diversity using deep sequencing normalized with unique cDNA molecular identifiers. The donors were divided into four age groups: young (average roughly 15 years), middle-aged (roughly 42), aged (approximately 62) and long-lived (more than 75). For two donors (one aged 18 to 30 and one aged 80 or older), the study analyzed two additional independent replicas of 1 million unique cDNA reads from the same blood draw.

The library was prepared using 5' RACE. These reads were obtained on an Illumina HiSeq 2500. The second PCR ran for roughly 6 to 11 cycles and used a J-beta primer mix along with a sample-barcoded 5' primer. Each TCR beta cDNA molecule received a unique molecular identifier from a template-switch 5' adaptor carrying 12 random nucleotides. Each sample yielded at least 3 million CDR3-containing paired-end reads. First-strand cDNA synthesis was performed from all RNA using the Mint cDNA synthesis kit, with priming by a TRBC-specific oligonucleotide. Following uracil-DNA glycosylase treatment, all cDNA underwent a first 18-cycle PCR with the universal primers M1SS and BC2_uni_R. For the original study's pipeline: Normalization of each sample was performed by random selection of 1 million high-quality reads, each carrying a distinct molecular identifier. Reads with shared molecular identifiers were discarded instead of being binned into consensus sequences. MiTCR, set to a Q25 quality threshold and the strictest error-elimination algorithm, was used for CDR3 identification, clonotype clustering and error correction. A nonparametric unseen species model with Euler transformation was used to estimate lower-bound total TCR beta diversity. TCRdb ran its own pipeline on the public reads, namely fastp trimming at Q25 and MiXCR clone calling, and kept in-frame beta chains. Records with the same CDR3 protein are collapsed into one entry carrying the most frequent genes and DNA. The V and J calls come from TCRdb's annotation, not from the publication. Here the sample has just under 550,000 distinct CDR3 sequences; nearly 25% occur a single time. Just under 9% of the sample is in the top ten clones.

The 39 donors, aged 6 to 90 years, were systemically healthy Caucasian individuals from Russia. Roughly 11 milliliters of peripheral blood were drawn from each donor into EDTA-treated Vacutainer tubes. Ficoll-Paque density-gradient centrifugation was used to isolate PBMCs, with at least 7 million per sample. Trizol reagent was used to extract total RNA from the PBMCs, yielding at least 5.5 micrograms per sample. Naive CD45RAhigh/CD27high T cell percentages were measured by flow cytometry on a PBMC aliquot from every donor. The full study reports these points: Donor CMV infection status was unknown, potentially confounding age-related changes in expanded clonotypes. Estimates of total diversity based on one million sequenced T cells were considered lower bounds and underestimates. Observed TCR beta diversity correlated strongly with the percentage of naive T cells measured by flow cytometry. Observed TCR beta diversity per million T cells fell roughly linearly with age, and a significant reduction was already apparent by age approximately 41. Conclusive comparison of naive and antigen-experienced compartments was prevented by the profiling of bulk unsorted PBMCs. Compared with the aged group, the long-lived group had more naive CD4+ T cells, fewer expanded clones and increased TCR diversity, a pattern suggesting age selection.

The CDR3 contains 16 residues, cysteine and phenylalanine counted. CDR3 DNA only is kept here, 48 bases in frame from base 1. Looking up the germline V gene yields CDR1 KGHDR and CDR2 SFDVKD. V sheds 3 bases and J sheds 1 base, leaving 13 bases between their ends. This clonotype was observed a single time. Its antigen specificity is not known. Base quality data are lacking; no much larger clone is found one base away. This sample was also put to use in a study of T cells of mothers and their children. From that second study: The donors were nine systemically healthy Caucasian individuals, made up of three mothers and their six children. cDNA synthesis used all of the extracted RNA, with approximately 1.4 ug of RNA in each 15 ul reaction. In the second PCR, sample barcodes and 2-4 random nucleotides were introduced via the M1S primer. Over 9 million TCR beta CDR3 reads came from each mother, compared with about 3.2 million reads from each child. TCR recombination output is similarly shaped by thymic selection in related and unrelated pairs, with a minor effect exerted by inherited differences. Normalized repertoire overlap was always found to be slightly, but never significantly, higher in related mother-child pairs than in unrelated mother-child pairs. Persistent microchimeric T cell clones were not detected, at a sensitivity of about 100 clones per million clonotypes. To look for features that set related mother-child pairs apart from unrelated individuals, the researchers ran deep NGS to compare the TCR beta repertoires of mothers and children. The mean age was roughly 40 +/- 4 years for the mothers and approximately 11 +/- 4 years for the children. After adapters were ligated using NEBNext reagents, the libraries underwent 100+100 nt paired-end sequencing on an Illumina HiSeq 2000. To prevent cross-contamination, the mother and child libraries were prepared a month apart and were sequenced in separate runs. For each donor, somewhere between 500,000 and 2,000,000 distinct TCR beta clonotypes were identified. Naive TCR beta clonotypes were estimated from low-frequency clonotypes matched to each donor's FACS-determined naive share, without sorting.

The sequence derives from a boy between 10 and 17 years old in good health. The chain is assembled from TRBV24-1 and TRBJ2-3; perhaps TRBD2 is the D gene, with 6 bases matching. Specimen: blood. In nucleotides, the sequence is TGTGCCACCAGTGATCCCTTTCAGCGGGGCACAGATACGCAGTATTTT. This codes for CATSDPFQRGTDTQYF.